This entry concerns a single T cell receptor beta chain. The CDR3 is 13 amino acids. The germline V gene encodes CDR1 DFQATT and CDR2 SNEGSKA (reference sequence). With 3 bases clipped from V and 2 bases from J, the junction kept 3 bases outside the gene matches. The sample belongs to a study of blood T cell repertoires in COVID-19. Assay: immunoSEQ multiplex PCR; the TCRdb copy retains only in-frame clones and omits some. The data contain about 130,000 clones, approximately 74% of them singletons. This TCR came from a woman in her 70s with acute or convalescent COVID-19. The chain recombines TRBV20-1 with TRBJ2-7, with 8 bases that match TRBD2. Material: peripheral blood. The DNA of the CDR3 is TGCAGTGCTAGTATACTAGCGGCCTACGAGCAGTACTTC. Translating it yields CSASILAAYEQYF.